The 25 T cell receptor beta chains below come from one sample, sequenced in a study of cytomegalovirus exposure and HLA in healthy donors (dated by TCRdb to the late 2010s). Receptor libraries were prepared by the immunoSEQ multiplex PCR assay. A mixture of 60 forward primers for TCR Vbeta segments and 13 reverse primers for TCR Jbeta segments was used in the multiplex PCR. The clones in this table, taken by TCRdb from immuneACCESS, are in-frame only. Not every clone is retained; where verified, under half of the shortfall comes from an unresolved V gene, and the cause of the rest is unknown. The sample contains 75,000 to 90,000 clones, roughly 61% of them found a single time. 15% of the sample is in the top ten clones. The sample comprised PBMCs. Source of these receptors: a woman aged 40 to 55 in good health and CMV-seropositive.

The rearrangement joins TRBV5-1 to TRBJ2-5; the match to TRBD1 covers 8 bases. The CDR3 runs to 17 residues. Germline values: CDR1 SGHRS, CDR2 YFSETQ. V shed 4 bases, J shed 1 base, and the junction held 12 bases outside the gene matches. In nucleotides, the CDR3 is TGCGCCAGCAGCACGGGAAGGACAGGGTTTCTCCAAGAGACCCAGTACTTC. Residues: CASSTGRTGFLQETQYF.

This rearrangement joins TRBV11-2 to TRBJ1-5; TRBD1 might be the D (5 bases). The germline CDR1 and CDR2 sequences are SGHAT and FQNNGV. Trimming removed 4 bases at V and 2 bases at J, with 9 bases between. The CDR3 spans 14 residues. The DNA for the CDR3 is TGTGCCAGCAGCTCCGACAGCGGCAATCAGCCCCAGCATTTT. Translation: CASSSDSGNQPQHF.

V usage is TRBV15 and J usage is TRBJ2-7, with a tentative D call TRBD1 (5 bases). Germline V CDR1 and CDR2: LNHNV, YYDKDF (reference sequence). The CDR3 spans 16 residues. Trimming removed 0 bases at V and 0 bases at J, with 12 bases between. CDR3 bases: TGTGCCACCAGCAGAGAGCGAACAGGAAGCTCCTACGAGCAGTACTTC. Amino acid sequence: CATSRERTGSSYEQYF. Full variable domain (remainder filled in from reference TRBV15 and TRBJ2-7): DAMVIQNPRYQVTQFGKPVTLSCSQTLNHNVMYWYQQKSSQAPKLLFHYYDKDFNNEADTPDNFQSRRPNTSFCFLDIRSPGLGDTAMYLCATSRERTGSSYEQYFGPGTRLTVT.

Only a few counts were recorded for this clone. This chain joins TRBV5-1 and TRBJ1-1; a possible D gene is TRBD1 (6 bases). Germline loops: CDR1 SGHRS, CDR2 YFSETQ. The CDR3 spans 15 residues. The V end was cut by 0 bases, the J end by 7 bases, with 16 bases between. The CDR3 DNA reads TGCGCCAGCAGCTTGGAGTTGAGGCAGGGGATTGAAGCTTTCTTT. It codes for CASSLELRQGIEAFF.

This chain links TRBV28 with TRBJ1-2; D gene ambiguous. CDR3 size: 13 residues. Trimming took 4 bases from V and 3 from J, leaving 9 bases between them. CDR1 is MDHEN and CDR2 is SYDVKM in the germline V gene. CDR3 bases: TGTGCCAGCAGTTCCCAGGATTACTATGGCTACACCTTC. The encoded protein is CASSSQDYYGYTF.

The rearrangement links TRBV7-9 to TRBJ1-1, with TRBD1 matching over 7 bases. Germline V gives CDR1 SEHNR, CDR2 FQNEAQ (reference sequence). V dropped 5 bases and J dropped 4; count of bases not matched to a gene: 10. The CDR3 sequence is 15 residues long. The CDR3 DNA reads as TGTGCCAGCAGCCGACAGGGTCAGGGGGGCACTGAAGCTTTCTTT. It translates to CASSRQGQGGTEAFF.

V and J are TRBV2 and TRBJ2-7; 12 bases align to TRBD2. Germline CDR1 is SNHLY and CDR2 is FYNNEI. The CDR3 loop spans 14 amino acids. The V and J ends lost 8 bases and 5 bases, in that order; junction bases with no gene match: 7. The CDR3 region has the DNA TGTGCCAGCCAACACTGGACTAGCGGGGACGAGCAGTACTTC. Translation: CASQHWTSGDEQYF.

The chain links TRBV11-2 to TRBJ2-1; 8 bases map to TRBD2. CDR3 length: 17 residues. Per germline, CDR1 SGHAT and CDR2 FQNNGV. The V and J ends lost 6 bases and 7 bases, in that order; junction bases with no gene match: 17. CDR3 loop: CASRPNSGLAGENEQFF. The CDR3 DNA reads TGTGCCAGCAGACCGAACTCGGGGCTAGCGGGTGAAAATGAGCAGTTCTTC.

V usage is TRBV13 and J usage is TRBJ2-2, with 11 bases lining up with TRBD2. V lost 5 bases, J lost 5 bases, and 10 bases stayed unmatched. There are 17 residues in the CDR3. Germline CDR1 reads PRHDT; CDR2 reads FYEKMQ (reference sequence). CDR3: CASSLARLAGGTGELFF. As DNA, the CDR3 is TGTGCCAGCAGCCTCGCCCGTCTAGCGGGAGGAACCGGGGAGCTGTTTTTT.

This clone appeared a few times. The rearrangement links TRBV5-6 to TRBJ1-4; D uncertain. The CDR3 contains 14 residues. The germline V gene has CDR1 SGHDT and CDR2 YYEEEE. V was clipped by 4 bases and J by 2 bases, with 9 bases between them. The CDR3 sequence: CASSEEWTNEKLFF. CDR3 nucleotide sequence: TGTGCCAGCAGCGAGGAGTGGACTAATGAAAAACTGTTTTTT.

This rearrangement joins TRBV28 to TRBJ2-7, with TRBD2 identical over 8 bases. Germline CDR1 and CDR2: MDHEN and SYDVKM. J gave up 6 bases and V 3 bases, and 10 bases lay outside the gene matches. CDR3 length: 15 amino acids. The CDR3 loop is CASSFPREGRGEQYF. In DNA, the CDR3 is TGTGCCAGCAGTTTTCCCCGGGAGGGCCGGGGCGAGCAGTACTTC.

This clone was counted only a few times. The CDR3 DNA reads as TGTGCCTGGAGTGTACTCGCGGATACGCAGTATTTT. Translation: CAWSVLADTQYF. The chain couples TRBV30 to TRBJ2-3; D unresolved. The germline CDR1 and CDR2 sequences are GTSNPN and SVGIG (reference sequence). CDR3 length: 12 amino acids. Deletions cut 0 bases from V and 6 bases from J, with 7 bases between.

The rearrangement joins TRBV9 to TRBJ2-1; 10 nucleotides line up with TRBD2. Looked up from germline, CDR1 is SGDLS and CDR2 is YYNGEE. This CDR3 comprises 15 residues. After removal of 3 bases from V and 9 bases from J, the junction contained 9 bases not matched to a gene. The CDR3 region is CASSDSGRRGAEQFF. The CDR3 region has the DNA TGTGCCAGCAGCGATAGCGGGAGGAGGGGGGCTGAGCAGTTCTTC.

This clone was seen more than once but under ten times. The chain uses TRBV19 and TRBJ2-7, with D possibly matching TRBD2 (6 bases). Germline assignment: CDR1 LNHDA and CDR2 SQIVND (reference sequence). Between the trimmed V and J ends, which lost 9 bases and 0 bases, there was a span of 9 bases. The CDR3 covers 12 residues. The CDR3 loop is CARRGCSYEQYF. DNA of the CDR3: TGTGCCAGGCGGGGATGCTCCTACGAGCAGTACTTC.

The chain recombines TRBV5-1 with TRBJ2-2; 7 nucleotides align to TRBD1. Germline lookup yields CDR1 SGHRS and CDR2 YFSETQ. The CDR3 consists of 16 residues. V lost 2 bases and J lost 0; bases outside the gene matches: 4. CDR3: CASSFFGTANTGELFF. The DNA of the CDR3 is TGCGCCAGCAGCTTCTTCGGGACAGCGAACACCGGGGAGCTGTTTTTT.

The chain recombines TRBV7-6 with TRBJ1-2; TRBD1 is a possible D gene (5 bases). The CDR3 has 13 amino acids. Germline CDR1 SGHVS, CDR2 FNYEAQ. V lost 0 bases to trimming and J lost 11 bases, with 13 bases between them. CDR3 nucleotides: TGTGCCAGCAGCTTAGCGCTGTCAGGGCGGTACACCTTC. Translation gives CASSLALSGRYTF.

The chain uses TRBV28 and TRBJ1-1; TRBD1 matches 7 bases. The CDR3 length is 13 residues. Germline lookup yields CDR1 MDHEN and CDR2 SYDVKM. V shed 6 bases and J 2 bases; nucleotides not matched to a gene: 3. CDR3 sequence: CASSYRGNTEAFF. For the CDR3, the DNA is TGTGCCAGCAGCTACAGGGGAAACACTGAAGCTTTCTTT. Using reference TRBV28 and TRBJ1-1 for the parts outside the CDR3, the full variable domain is DVKVTQSSRYLVKRTGEKVFLECVQDMDHENMFWYRQDPGLGLRLIYFSYDVKMKEKGDIPEGYSVSREKKERFSLILESASTNQTSMYLCASSYRGNTEAFFGQGTRLTVV.

The chain links TRBV15 to TRBJ2-2; the match to TRBD1 covers 8 bases. CDR3 length: 19 residues. Per the germline V gene, CDR1 is LNHNV and CDR2 is YYDKDF (reference sequence). V was pared by 1 base and J by 0 bases, with 10 bases of the junction left unmatched. DNA of the CDR3: TGTGCCACCAGCAGAGCAAAAGGGAAGGGACAGGCGAACACCGGGGAGCTGTTTTTT. Amino acids: CATSRAKGKGQANTGELFF. The entire variable domain, with the rest obtained from reference TRBV15 and TRBJ2-2, is as follows: DAMVIQNPRYQVTQFGKPVTLSCSQTLNHNVMYWYQQKSSQAPKLLFHYYDKDFNNEADTPDNFQSRRPNTSFCFLDIRSPGLGDTAMYLCATSRAKGKGQANTGELFFGEGSRLTVL.

The sample holds a few counts of this clone. The genes are TRBV4-2 and TRBJ2-3; D is unresolved. The CDR3 is made up of 16 amino acids. The germline V gene encodes CDR1 LGHNA and CDR2 YNFKEQ. Trimming took 0 bases from V and 0 from J, leaving 10 bases between them. CDR3 residues: CASSQELKTSTDTQYF. The CDR3 DNA reads TGTGCCAGCAGCCAAGAACTCAAGACTAGCACAGATACGCAGTATTTT.

This clone was counted a single time. The V gene is TRBV6-1, the J gene TRBJ1-2, with 11 nucleotides matching TRBD1. CDR1 is MNHNS and CDR2 is SASEGT in the germline V gene. The V gene end was trimmed by 3 bases and the J gene end by 8 bases; junction bases not matched to a gene: 5. The CDR3 sequence is 14 residues long. CDR3 loop: CASSDSGQGGGYTF. The CDR3 DNA sequence: TGTGCCAGCAGTGATTCGGGACAGGGGGGCGGCTACACCTTC.

The V and J genes are TRBV4-1 and TRBJ1-1, with a weak D call TRBD1 (5 bases). V gave up 4 bases and J gave up 1 base, with 13 bases separating them. CDR1 is MGHRA and CDR2 is YSYEKL in the germline V gene. CDR3 length: 15 residues. CDR3 DNA sequence: TGCGCCAGCAGCCCTATAGGGACTCAGAACACTGAAGCTTTCTTT. Residues: CASSPIGTQNTEAFF.

CDR3 coding DNA: TGTGCCAGCAGCCTAGGGGACTACCCCAATGAGCAGTTCTTC. This codes for CASSLGDYPNEQFF. The genes are TRBV9 and TRBJ2-1; 7 positions agree with TRBD2. The CDR3 spans 14 residues. J was trimmed by 6 bases and V by 4 bases; bases with no gene match: 7. The germline CDR1 and CDR2 sequences are SGDLS and YYNGEE.

The V and J genes are TRBV9 and TRBJ1-5; possible D gene TRBD1, 6 bases. Germline-derived CDR1 and CDR2 are SGDLS and YYNGEE. V lost 4 bases and J lost 0, with 11 bases in between. The CDR3 consists of 15 residues. CDR3: CASSPGGHSNQPQHF. CDR3 in DNA: TGTGCCAGCAGCCCGGGGGGGCATAGCAATCAGCCCCAGCATTTT. Full variable domain (missing parts from reference TRBV9 and TRBJ1-5): DSGVTQTPKHLITATGQRVTLRCSPRSGDLSVYWYQQSLDQGLQFLIQYYNGEERAKGNILERFSAQQFPDLHSELNLSSLELGDSALYFCASSPGGHSNQPQHFGDGTRLSIL.

This clone has a handful of counts. This chain connects TRBV5-1 to TRBJ2-1; 10 bases map to TRBD2. CDR3 length: 17 residues. The V and J ends lost 0 bases and 3 bases, in that order; junction bases with no gene match: 6. The V gene's germline CDR1 is SGHRS and CDR2 YFSETQ. The chain's CDR3 is CASSLGKAGGVYNEQFF. CDR3 sequence (DNA): TGCGCCAGCAGCTTGGGGAAAGCGGGAGGGGTCTACAATGAGCAGTTCTTC.

The chain is built from TRBV14 and TRBJ1-1; 10 bases map to TRBD1. Per germline, CDR1 SGHDN and CDR2 FVKESK. The V and J ends lost 6 bases and 3 bases, in that order; junction bases with no gene match: 4. This CDR3 contains 14 residues. CDR3 region: CASRRTGGYTEAFF. DNA of the CDR3: TGTGCCAGCAGACGGACAGGGGGATACACTGAAGCTTTCTTT. Supplemented by reference TRBV14 and TRBJ1-1, the full variable domain reads EAGVTQFPSHSVIEKGQTVTLRCDPISGHDNLYWYRRVMGKEIKFLLHFVKESKQDESGMPNNRFLAERTGGTYSTLKVQPAELEDSGVYFCASRRTGGYTEAFFGQGTRLTVV.